This T cell receptor beta chain was identified during a study of early T cells in non-severe SARS-CoV-2 infection. Study-level background: The study sequenced bulk RNA from unsorted whole blood, with chains unpaired. Notes on the study in general: VDJdb matching favored anti-spike CD8 responses, missing private and CD4 specificities.

The CDR3 consists of 18 residues. CDR1 is DFQATT, CDR2 SNEGSKA, per germline (reference sequence). With V trimmed by 3 bases and J by 4 bases, 14 bases remained unmatched. Unique molecular identifiers were affixed to single, distinct cDNA molecules. TCRdb reprocessed the 5' RACE reads via MiXCR and lists one record per CDR3 protein. The data hold approximately 50,000 distinct CDR3 sequences, with 12% observed a single time. With regard to this clonotype: The antigen is unknown.

Sequences were derived from whole blood, sampled at baseline. The receptor was isolated from an adult who was a healthcare worker with PCR-confirmed SARS-CoV-2 infection or an uninfected control (not recorded which). The genes are TRBV20-1 and TRBJ1-5; 11 nucleotides align to TRBD1. The CDR3 coding sequence is TGCAGTGCTAGTACCGGGACAGGGGGGCGCGTGTCTAATCAGCCCCAGCATTTT. Translating it yields CSASTGTGGRVSNQPQHF.